This T cell receptor beta chain is from a study of T-cell reconstitution after alpha-beta-depleted transplantation in children. General study results and limits: Where some patients showed high TCRbeta diversity at day 60, it came from recipient T cells and thymic progenitors that had survived. Newly produced T cells mostly provided counts and TCRbeta diversity after one year, as hyperexpanded clones declined.

This CDR3 has 14 amino acids. The germline V gene encodes CDR1 SGHRS and CDR2 YFSETQ. Trimming removed 4 bases from V and 2 bases from J; junction bases left unmatched: 6. During its preparation, the TCRbeta library received unique molecular identifiers. MiXCR was run by TCRdb on the PCR reads, yielding one entry per CDR3 protein. Of 280,000 or so distinct CDR3 sequences in the sample, roughly 11% were seen once. Only a few counts were recorded for this clonotype. Its antigen is currently unknown. This chain joins TRBV5-1 and TRBJ2-7, with 7 bases that match TRBD1. The receptor was isolated from a male patient aged 2 to 10 who had a stem cell transplant for chronic granulomatous disease, so the T cells may come from the graft donor. The sample consisted of peripheral blood, taken 180 days after TCRalphabeta/CD19-depleted stem cell transplant. As DNA, the CDR3 is TGCGCCAGCAGCCGCGGACAGGTGGCCTACGAGCAGTACTTC. This codes for CASSRGQVAYEQYF.